Listed below are T cell receptor beta chains from one sample, sequenced in a study of radiotherapy plus CTLA-4 blockade in lung cancer. Assay: immunoSEQ multiplex PCR; the TCRdb copy retains only in-frame clones and omits some. The repertoire consists of around 90,000 clones, with around 81% occurring once and the leading ten covering roughly 15%. The input for sequencing was peripheral blood, taken from a patient treated with radiotherapy plus ipilimumab. The receptors were sampled from a human donor with non-small cell lung cancer that progressed on radiotherapy plus ipilimumab. The CDR3 runs from the conserved cysteine through the conserved F or W. The D gene is left open where the match is weak. Clone sizes are given selectively: once, few, many, or a class where the clone is expanded.

-	-	TRBV4-1	TRBJ1-4	TGCGCCAGCAGCCAGGTCGAGGGTTTGAGTGAAAAACTGTTTTTT	CASSQVEGLSEKLFF
TRBD1	-	TRBV2	TRBJ2-7	TGTGCCAGCAGTGACTGGGCAGGGGGCGGGTACGAGCAGTACTTC	CASSDWAGGGYEQYF
-	-	TRBV6-1	TRBJ1-5	TGTGCCAGCAGTGATCCTCAGATCTGGCAGCCCCAGCATTTT	CASSDPQIWQPQHF
TRBD2	-	TRBV7-2	TRBJ2-2	TGTGCCAGCAGCTTAGGGCTAGCGGCCAACACCGGGGAGCTGTTTTTT	CASSLGLAANTGELFF
TRBD1	-	TRBV7-2	TRBJ1-2	TGTGCCAGCAGCGCCGGGACAGGGACCTATGGCTACACCTTC	CASSAGTGTYGYTF
TRBD2	-	TRBV9	TRBJ2-3	TGTGCCAGCAGCGTAGCGGGCGGGGGGGGAACAGATACGCAGTATTTT	CASSVAGGGGTDTQYF
TRBD1	-	TRBV30	TRBJ1-1	TGTGCCTGGACAACGACAGGGAATAGGGCTGAAGCTTTCTTT	CAWTTTGNRAEAFF
TRBD1	-	TRBV4-3	TRBJ1-3	TGCGCCAGCAGCCGGATCACAGGGGGGACTGGAAACACCATATATTTT	CASSRITGGTGNTIYF
-	-	TRBV7-2	TRBJ1-2	TGTGCCAGCGGAATCTATGGCTACACCTTC	CASGIYGYTF
TRBD1	-	TRBV6-4	TRBJ2-2	TGTGCCACCAGGACAGGGCATGGGTACGGGGAGCTGTTTTTT	CATRTGHGYGELFF
TRBD2	-	TRBV2	TRBJ2-5	TGTGCCAGCAGTGAGGGGACTAGCCGAACGGCCCAGTACTTC	CASSEGTSRTAQYF
-	-	TRBV6-6	TRBJ2-1	TGTGCCAGCAGTCCCCCGGGCGCGCAGAAACAGTTCTTC	CASSPPGAQKQFF
-	few	TRBV4-3	TRBJ1-2	TGCGCCAGCAGCCAAGATAGGGGAAGCGGCTACACCTTC	CASSQDRGSGYTF
-	-	TRBV30	TRBJ1-3	TGTGCCTGGAGTATTAGCGCCACCATATATTTT	CAWSISATIYF
TRBD1	-	TRBV4-1	TRBJ1-5	TGCGCCAGCAGCCGAGTAACAGGGGGATCAGCCCATCAGCCCCAGCATTTT	CASSRVTGGSAHQPQHF
-	-	TRBV9	TRBJ2-3	TGTGCCAGCAGCGTAGCTGGGCAGGGCGGGACAGATACGCAGTATTTT	CASSVAGQGGTDTQYF
-	-	TRBV5-6	TRBJ1-2	TGTGCCAGCAGCTTTCAGGGATCCAACTATGGCTACACCTTC	CASSFQGSNYGYTF
-	-	TRBV18	TRBJ2-2	TGTGCCAGCTCACCGTTCCTAGGGGACACCGGGGAGCTGTTTTTT	CASSPFLGDTGELFF
-	-	TRBV7-9	TRBJ1-2	TGTGCCAGCAGCCCCCGACAGAGTAACTATGGCTACACCTTC	CASSPRQSNYGYTF
-	-	TRBV5-1	TRBJ2-7	TGCGCCAGCAGCAACTCCTACGAGCAGTACTTC	CASSNSYEQYF
-	-	TRBV5-1	TRBJ1-2	TGCGCCAGCAGCTTGGCGGCCATCTATGGCTACACCTTC	CASSLAAIYGYTF
-	-	TRBV4-3	TRBJ2-7	TGCGCCAGCAGCCAAGGGGCCGGCCCTACCTACGAGCAGTACTTC	CASSQGAGPTYEQYF
TRBD1	-	TRBV28	TRBJ1-2	TGTGCCAGCAACTCCGGGACAGGGAGGACGACAGGTGGCTACACCTTC	CASNSGTGRTTGGYTF
-	-	TRBV9	TRBJ2-1	TGTGCCAGCAGCTGGGATAGCTCCTACAATGAGCAGTTCTTC	CASSWDSSYNEQFF
TRBD1	-	TRBV27	TRBJ1-2	TGTGCCAGCAGTCGACAGGGCTATGGCTACACCTTC	CASSRQGYGYTF
TRBD1	-	TRBV5-1	TRBJ1-1	TGCGCCAGCAGCCAAGGACAGGGAAATGGTTTCTTT	CASSQGQGNGFF
TRBD1	-	TRBV20-1	TRBJ1-4	TGCACCTTACCCAGGGGGGAAAAACTGTTTTTT	CTLPRGEKLFF
-	few	TRBV15	TRBJ2-7	TGTGCCACCAGCAGAGACCCGACAGGTGACTACGAGCAGTACTTC	CATSRDPTGDYEQYF
TRBD1	-	TRBV6-5	TRBJ1-1	TGTGCCAGCAGTTACTCAGGGACAGGGGGCACTGAAGCTTTCTTT	CASSYSGTGGTEAFF
-	-	TRBV7-8	TRBJ1-5	TGTGCCAGCAGCTTAGCGGTGGCAGGGGATCAGCCCCAGCATTTT	CASSLAVAGDQPQHF
TRBD1	-	TRBV5-4	TRBJ1-6	TGTGCCAGCAGTCGGGACAGTAATTCACCCCTCCACTTT	CASSRDSNSPLHF
-	few	TRBV15	TRBJ1-4	TGTGCCACCAGCAGAGAACGCAGCACCTATGAAAAACTGTTTTTT	CATSRERSTYEKLFF
TRBD1	-	TRBV25-1	TRBJ1-2	TGTGCCAGCAGTGAATGGGACAGAGCCTATGGCTACACCTTC	CASSEWDRAYGYTF